The 25 T cell receptor beta chains given below trace back to one sample, sequenced in a study of technical replicates of blood from several donors. Some clones are missing from TCRdb's copy, which holds only in-frame ones; the method was immunoSEQ multiplex PCR. The sample lists more than 70,000 clones; 93% were seen once. Sequencing input: T cells isolated from PBMCs. These receptors came from a human donor in good health.

This chain joins TRBV18 and TRBJ2-3; TRBD2 aligns across 10 bases. The CDR3 extends over 17 amino acids. CDR1 is KGHSH and CDR2 is LQKENI in the germline V gene. The V segment lost 2 bases and the J segment 6 bases; nucleotides outside the gene matches: 11. In nucleotides, the CDR3 is TGTGCCAGCTCACCATACAGGCTAGCGGGGGTCAGGGATACGCAGTATTTT. Translation gives CASSPYRLAGVRDTQYF. The entire variable domain, with the rest obtained from reference TRBV18 and TRBJ2-3, is as follows: NAGVMQNPRHLVRRRGQEARLRCSPMKGHSHVYWYRQLPEEGLKFMVYLQKENIIDESGMPKERFSAEFPKEGPSILRIQQVVRGDSAAYFCASSPYRLAGVRDTQYFGPGTRLTVL.

This clone was seen only once. This chain connects TRBV28 to TRBJ1-1; 9 bases map to TRBD1. J lost 4 bases, V lost 4 bases, and 1 base had no gene match. Germline CDR1 reads MDHEN; CDR2 reads SYDVKM. The CDR3 has 13 residues. CDR3 sequence: CASSYRGPTEAFF. DNA of the CDR3: TGTGCCAGCAGTTACAGGGGGCCCACTGAAGCTTTCTTT.

CDR3 protein: CASSEQWTGGYGYTF. The CDR3, as DNA: TGTGCCAGCAGTGAACAGTGGACAGGGGGCTATGGCTACACCTTC. The chain uses TRBV6-1 and TRBJ1-2; TRBD1 matches at 10 bases. The V segment lost 2 bases and the J segment 4 bases; nucleotides outside the gene matches: 4. This CDR3 has 15 amino acids. Germline V gene data show CDR1 as MNHNS and CDR2 as SASEGT.

The V and J genes are TRBV7-8 and TRBJ1-5; 9 nucleotides match TRBD1. CDR3 length: 16 amino acids. The germline V gene has CDR1 SGHVS and CDR2 FQNEAQ. V trimming: 3 bases; J trimming: 5 bases; junction bases outside the gene matches: 8. CDR3 protein: CASSFGTGTKHQPQHF. CDR3 DNA: TGTGCCAGCAGCTTCGGGACAGGGACGAAGCATCAGCCCCAGCATTTT.

The V and J genes are TRBV27 and TRBJ1-5; D not resolved. The V and J ends lost 5 bases and 2 bases respectively, with 7 bases between them. This CDR3 contains 13 residues. Germline V CDR1 and CDR2: MNHEY, SMNVEV (reference sequence). The CDR3 reads CASSQHGNQPQHF. The DNA for the CDR3 is TGTGCCAGCAGTCAACACGGCAATCAGCCCCAGCATTTT.

The rearrangement joins TRBV2 to TRBJ2-7; no reliable D call. This CDR3 comprises 12 residues. Per germline, CDR1 SNHLY and CDR2 FYNNEI. Trimming pared 6 bases from V and 2 bases from J, leaving 8 bases between. The CDR3 region has the DNA TGTGCCAGCAGACCAGAAACCTACGAGCAGTACTTC. It specifies CASRPETYEQYF.

The genes are TRBV29-1 and TRBJ2-7; tentative D call: TRBD1 (5 bases). The CDR3 is 14 residues long. Germline CDR1 is SQVTM and CDR2 is ANQGSEA. The V end was cut by 5 bases, the J end by 0 bases, with 14 bases between. The CDR3 here is CSVRGRGPSYEQYF. In nucleotides, the CDR3 is TGCAGCGTTAGGGGCCGTGGACCCTCCTACGAGCAGTACTTC.

CDR3 sequence reads: CASSHAGLAGVSEQYF. DNA for the CDR3: TGTGCCAGCAGTCACGCCGGACTAGCGGGAGTCTCCGAGCAGTACTTC. The chain combines TRBV6-6 with TRBJ2-7, with TRBD2 identical over 13 bases. The CDR3 sequence is 16 residues long. V gave up 5 bases and J gave up 6 bases; unmatched junction bases: 10. The germline gives CDR1 MNHNY, CDR2 SVGAGI (reference sequence).

This chain links TRBV28 with TRBJ2-3, with 8 bases matching TRBD2. J gave up 4 bases and V 5 bases, and 5 bases lay outside the gene matches. The CDR3 is 14 residues long. Per germline, CDR1 MDHEN and CDR2 SYDVKM. CDR3 protein: CASSVGGGSDTQYF. CDR3 DNA sequence: TGTGCCAGCAGTGTCGGGGGGGGATCAGATACGCAGTATTTT.

This clone was found once. This chain connects TRBV5-8 to TRBJ2-5; D gene ambiguous. Trimming cost V 6 bases and J 5 bases, with 17 bases left between them. Germline V CDR1 and CDR2: SGHTS, YDEGEE. There are 14 residues in the CDR3. CDR3 protein: CASIPQWAMETQYF. The CDR3 region has the DNA TGTGCCAGCATCCCCCAGTGGGCAATGGAGACCCAGTACTTC.

This rearrangement joins TRBV11-2 to TRBJ2-3; 7 bases align to TRBD1. The CDR3 spans 14 residues. The V gene's germline CDR1 is SGHAT and CDR2 FQNNGV. The trim removed 5 bases at V and 1 base at J, leaving 3 bases unmatched. CDR3: CASSRGRGTDTQYF. The CDR3 DNA is TGTGCCAGCAGCAGGGGGCGGGGCACAGATACGCAGTATTTT. The full variable domain, with the rest looked up from reference TRBV11-2 and TRBJ2-3, is EAGVAQSPRYKIIEKRQSVAFWCNPISGHATLYWYQQILGQGPKLLIQFQNNGVVDDSQLPKDRFSAERLKGVDSTLKIQPAKLEDSAVYLCASSRGRGTDTQYFGPGTRLTVL.

V usage is TRBV19 and J usage is TRBJ1-1, with 8 bases fitting TRBD1. This CDR3 contains 12 residues. The germline gives CDR1 LNHDA, CDR2 SQIVND (reference sequence). Losses at the gene ends were 9 bases for V and 4 bases for J; bases not matched to a gene: 4. The CDR3 DNA is TGTGCCAGCACCACAGGGGGCACTGAAGCTTTCTTT. It yields the protein CASTTGGTEAFF.

In its sample, this clone was seen once. The chain recombines TRBV6-1 with TRBJ2-1; the D is unclear. Looked up from germline, CDR1 is MNHNS and CDR2 is SASEGT. V was clipped by 8 bases and J by 0 bases, with 8 bases between them. The CDR3 runs to 13 residues. CDR3 nucleotides: TGTGCCAGCTACCGTAGCTCCTACAATGAGCAGTTCTTC. Amino acids: CASYRSSYNEQFF.

The chain joins TRBV7-6 to TRBJ2-5; the D gene is possibly TRBD2 (6 bases). V lost 6 bases and J lost 5, with 22 bases in between. Germline V gene sequence: CDR1 SGHVS, CDR2 FNYEAQ. CDR3 length equals 16 residues. CDR3 DNA sequence: TGTGCCAGCAGACAAAGCGGGTCCGGGGCCGGGGAGACCCAGTACTTC. Translated: CASRQSGSGAGETQYF.

The chain couples TRBV20-1 to TRBJ2-1; D ambiguous. Trimming removed 8 bases from V and 8 bases from J, with 10 bases in between. This CDR3 is built from 10 residues. Per germline, CDR1 DFQATT and CDR2 SNEGSKA (reference sequence). The CDR3 nucleotides are TGCAGTACCAGATTCGATGAGCAGTTCTTC. Protein: CSTRFDEQFF.

The chain uses TRBV2 and TRBJ2-5; 8 bases are a match to TRBD2. This CDR3 has 11 amino acids. Germline CDR1 reads SNHLY; CDR2 reads FYNNEI. Unmatched junction bases numbered 5, after V lost 7 bases and J lost 10 bases. As DNA, the CDR3 is TGTGCCAGCATCCGTCGGGGGGGCCAGTACTTC. Translated, it gives CASIRRGGQYF.

This clone occurred once. The V call is TRBV18, the J call TRBJ1-2, with 8 bases matching TRBD1. CDR3 length: 13 residues. J was trimmed by 8 bases and V by 0 bases; bases with no gene match: 2. From germline, CDR1 is KGHSH and CDR2 LQKENI. The CDR3 protein is CASSPPGQEGYTF. CDR3 DNA sequence: TGTGCCAGCTCACCACCGGGACAGGAGGGCTACACCTTC.

CDR3 region: CASSLAGQGRPQHF. CDR3 DNA: TGTGCCAGCAGCTTGGCGGGACAGGGGAGGCCCCAGCATTTT. The chain couples TRBV5-6 to TRBJ1-5, with TRBD1 matching over 10 bases. Trimming took 0 bases from V and 9 from J; bases not matched to a gene: 3. Germline V gene data show CDR1 as SGHDT and CDR2 as YYEEEE. This CDR3 is built from 14 residues.

The chain carries TRBV5-1 and TRBJ2-1; 11 bases agree with TRBD2. Unmatched junction bases numbered 13, after V lost 4 bases and J lost 4 bases. Germline loops: CDR1 SGHRS, CDR2 YFSETQ. CDR3 length equals 18 residues. CDR3 region: CASSPETFSGGGYNEQFF. As DNA, the CDR3 is TGCGCCAGCAGCCCGGAAACCTTTAGCGGGGGGGGGTACAATGAGCAGTTCTTC.

The chain carries TRBV19 and TRBJ2-7, with D perhaps matching TRBD1 (6 bases). The CDR3 consists of 17 residues. V lost 3 bases to trimming and J lost 4 bases, with 22 bases between them. Germline V gives CDR1 LNHDA, CDR2 SQIVND (reference sequence). The CDR3 sequence is CASSIQTLVEGVYEQYF. For the CDR3, the DNA is TGTGCCAGTAGTATCCAGACCCTCGTCGAGGGGGTTTACGAGCAGTACTTC.

The CDR3 region has the DNA TGTGCCAGTAGTATAACCAGTTATGGCTACACCTTC. Translated, it gives CASSITSYGYTF. The chain carries TRBV19 and TRBJ1-2, with unresolved D. The CDR3 covers 12 residues. Germline-derived CDR1 and CDR2 are LNHDA and SQIVND (reference sequence). With 2 bases removed from V and 5 bases from J, the gap between germline ends came to 6 bases.

The CDR3 sequence: CASSLGGGYEQYF. The DNA of the CDR3 is TGCGCCAGCAGCTTGGGAGGGGGCTACGAGCAGTACTTC. The chain has TRBV5-1 and TRBJ2-7; TRBD1 might be the D (6 bases). Germline V gene sequence: CDR1 SGHRS, CDR2 YFSETQ. V shed 0 bases and J shed 3 bases, with 7 bases lying between them. The CDR3 extends over 13 amino acids.

The chain carries TRBV2 and TRBJ1-5, with unresolved D. Trimming took off 6 bases at V and 0 bases at J, with 12 bases between the two ends. Per the germline V gene, CDR1 is SNHLY and CDR2 is FYNNEI. This CDR3 spans 15 amino acids. In DNA, the CDR3 is TGTGCCAGCAGCGGAGATGTTAATAGCAATCAGCCCCAGCATTTT. Its protein is CASSGDVNSNQPQHF. The variable domain in full, completed from reference TRBV2 and TRBJ1-5, reads EPEVTQTPSHQVTQMGQEVILRCVPISNHLYFYWYRQILGQKVEFLVSFYNNEISEKSEIFDDQFSVERPDGSNFTLKIRSTKLEDSAMYFCASSGDVNSNQPQHFGDGTRLSIL.

The chain combines TRBV5-1 with TRBJ2-1, with TRBD1 identical over 10 bases. Germline-derived CDR1 and CDR2 are SGHRS and YFSETQ. This CDR3 contains 15 residues. J gave up 7 bases and V 4 bases, and 8 bases lay outside the gene matches. The CDR3 here is CASSLGWDRGNEQFF. Written as DNA, the CDR3 is TGCGCCAGCAGCCTAGGCTGGGACAGGGGTAATGAGCAGTTCTTC.

V usage is TRBV27 and J usage is TRBJ1-2; D is unresolved. The germline CDR1 and CDR2 sequences are MNHEY and SMNVEV (reference sequence). The V gene lost 6 bases and the J gene lost 0 bases, with 11 bases spanning the gap. The CDR3 totals 14 residues. CDR3 nucleotides: TGTGCCAGCAGGGAGGGCAGCACTAACTATGGCTACACCTTC. Amino acid sequence: CASREGSTNYGYTF.